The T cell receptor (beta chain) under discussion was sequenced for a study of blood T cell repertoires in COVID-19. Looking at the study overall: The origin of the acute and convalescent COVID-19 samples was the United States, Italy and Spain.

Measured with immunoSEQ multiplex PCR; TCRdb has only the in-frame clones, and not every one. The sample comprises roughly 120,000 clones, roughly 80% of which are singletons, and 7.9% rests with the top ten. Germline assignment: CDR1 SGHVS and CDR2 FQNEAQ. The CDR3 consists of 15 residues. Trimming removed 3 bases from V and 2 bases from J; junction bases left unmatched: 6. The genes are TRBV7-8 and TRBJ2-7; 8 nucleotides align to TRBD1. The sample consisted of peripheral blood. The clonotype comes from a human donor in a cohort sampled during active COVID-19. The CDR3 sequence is CASSFGQGATYEQYF. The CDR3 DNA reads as TGTGCCAGCAGCTTTGGTCAGGGGGCGACCTACGAGCAGTACTTC.